This T cell receptor beta chain was captured in a study of Ad26.COV2.S vaccination and SARS-CoV-2 variants. The wider study: The vaccine Ad26.COV2.S was put into the muscle once, or twice with 56 days between. Study-wide points: Substantial breadth in spike-specific CD8+ and CD4+ T cell responses was reportedly seen after vaccination. It was found that vaccine and placebo recipients had similar non-spike TCR breadth.

Libraries were prepared by immunoSEQ multiplex PCR; TCRdb keeps only in-frame clonotypes and omits some of them. Found here are some 270,000 clones, around 88% of them singletons; the top ten hold 2.9%. The CDR3 has 17 residues. Trimming took off 0 bases at V and 2 bases at J, with 14 bases between the two ends. Looked up from germline, CDR1 is MGHRA and CDR2 is YSYEKL. Treatment described: about 20 received Ad26.COV2.S at low or high dose, single or two shots; 5 received placebo; per-sample allocation not given. Sample collection was performed on day 63 after the first vaccine or placebo injection. As regards this clone: The antigen remains undetermined.

The receptor comes from a person between 18 and 60 years old who received the Ad26.COV2.S COVID-19 vaccine or a placebo. The sequences come from peripheral blood, collected in a trial of Ad26.COV2.S vaccine versus placebo. The rearrangement joins TRBV4-1 to TRBJ1-3; TRBD1 might be the D (5 bases). CDR3 residues: CASSQEKRGRTGNTIYF. In DNA, the CDR3 is TGCGCCAGCAGCCAAGAAAAAAGGGGTCGAACTGGAAACACCATATATTTT.